The 25 T cell receptor beta chains given below trace back to one sample, sequenced in a study of T cells in narcolepsy. Sequenced by immunoSEQ multiplex PCR; TCRdb stores in-frame clones only, minus some. The table has 26,000 or so clones, more than 75% seen once. The specimen sequenced was CD45RA- memory CD4+ T cells from PBMCs. These receptors were taken from a human donor with narcolepsy.

V and J are TRBV28 and TRBJ1-1; tentative D call: TRBD1 (5 bases). Germline V gene sequence: CDR1 MDHEN, CDR2 SYDVKM. Trimming cost V 6 bases and J 5 bases, with 16 bases left between them. This CDR3 spans 14 amino acids. CDR3 bases: TGTGCCAGCAGCCAAGCCCCAGGGAGGACTGAAGCTTTCTTT. Translated: CASSQAPGRTEAFF.

The rearrangement uses TRBV6-5 and TRBJ1-1, with 9 bases identical to TRBD1. The germline CDR1 and CDR2 sequences are MNHEY and SVGAGI. J was trimmed by 5 bases and V by 5 bases; bases with no gene match: 6. CDR3 length: 14 residues. CDR3 residues: CASSQTGGRTEAFF. The DNA for the CDR3 is TGTGCCAGCAGTCAAACAGGGGGCCGAACTGAAGCTTTCTTT.

This chain uses TRBV27 with TRBJ1-5; 8 positions match TRBD1. V gave up 1 base and J gave up 2 bases; unmatched junction bases: 4. CDR3 size: 16 residues. Germline CDR1 is MNHEY and CDR2 is SMNVEV (reference sequence). CDR3 loop: CASSLYPGQGNQPQHF. The DNA for the CDR3 is TGTGCCAGCAGTTTATACCCGGGACAGGGCAATCAGCCCCAGCATTTT.

The table lists this clone with a few counts. V and J are TRBV18 and TRBJ1-1; no clear D gene. Looked up from germline, CDR1 is KGHSH and CDR2 is LQKENI. V was pared by 0 bases and J by 4 bases, with 9 bases between. This CDR3 has 14 residues. CDR3 in amino acids: CASSPPVAGTEAFF. The CDR3 DNA is TGTGCCAGCTCACCACCGGTCGCAGGCACTGAAGCTTTCTTT.

This chain links TRBV7-6 with TRBJ2-2; a weak D match, TRBD1 (6 bases). Germline CDR1 is SGHVS and CDR2 is FNYEAQ. Between the trimmed V and J ends, which lost 2 bases and 5 bases, there was a span of 12 bases. The CDR3 length is 15 residues. The CDR3 sequence: CASSLQGSATGELFF. CDR3 sequence (DNA): TGTGCCAGCAGCTTACAGGGGTCAGCGACCGGGGAGCTGTTTTTT.

This chain links TRBV7-9 with TRBJ2-5; TRBD1 matches 12 bases. The V gene's germline CDR1 is SEHNR and CDR2 FQNEAQ (reference sequence). Trimming cost V 4 bases and J 5 bases; bases outside gene matches: 8. The CDR3 loop spans 16 amino acids. The CDR3 region has the DNA TGTGCCAGCAGCTCACCGGGACAGGGGGCTTTGGAGACCCAGTACTTC. The encoded protein is CASSSPGQGALETQYF.

V gene TRBV5-1 combines with J gene TRBJ2-1, with D hard to call. Deletions cut 4 bases from V and 0 bases from J, with 14 bases between. The CDR3 sequence is 16 residues long. Germline V gives CDR1 SGHRS, CDR2 YFSETQ. The CDR3 region has the DNA TGCGCCAGCAGCCCCATAGCCCTGAGCTCCTACAATGAGCAGTTCTTC. It translates to CASSPIALSSYNEQFF.

This chain joins TRBV5-1 and TRBJ2-3, with 7 nucleotides matching TRBD2. Germline values: CDR1 SGHRS, CDR2 YFSETQ. The CDR3 is 15 residues long. The trim removed 5 bases at V and 4 bases at J, leaving 10 bases unmatched. The CDR3 sequence is CASSQDSGGADTQYF. The CDR3 nucleotides are TGCGCCAGCAGTCAGGACTCGGGGGGTGCAGATACGCAGTATTTT.

This rearrangement joins TRBV2 to TRBJ1-2, with D perhaps TRBD1 (6 bases). Trimming stripped 4 bases from V and 0 bases from J, with 6 bases between. This CDR3 contains 13 residues. Germline V CDR1 and CDR2: SNHLY, FYNNEI. The CDR3 sequence is CASSGTANYGYTF. In nucleotides, the CDR3 is TGTGCCAGCAGTGGGACAGCTAACTATGGCTACACCTTC. Together with reference TRBV2 and TRBJ1-2, the CDR3 gives the full variable domain: EPEVTQTPSHQVTQMGQEVILRCVPISNHLYFYWYRQILGQKVEFLVSFYNNEISEKSEIFDDQFSVERPDGSNFTLKIRSTKLEDSAMYFCASSGTANYGYTFGSGTRLTVV.

V gene TRBV4-1 combines with J gene TRBJ2-5, with TRBD2 identical over 9 bases. Per germline, CDR1 MGHRA and CDR2 YSYEKL. The CDR3 extends over 18 amino acids. After removal of 1 base from V and 5 bases from J, the junction contained 14 bases not matched to a gene. CDR3 coding DNA: TGCGCCAGCAGCCAAGGAAATCCTAGCGGGGCTAGCGGGGAGACCCAGTACTTC. Its protein product is CASSQGNPSGASGETQYF.

The chain links TRBV6-5 to TRBJ1-1; D uncertain. The V and J ends lost 6 bases and 3 bases respectively, with 5 bases between them. CDR1 is MNHEY, CDR2 SVGAGI, per germline. This CDR3 spans 11 amino acids. CDR3 sequence reads: CASRQYTEAFF. Here the CDR3 DNA reads TGTGCCAGCAGACAGTACACTGAAGCTTTCTTT.

The V gene is TRBV23-1, the J gene TRBJ1-1; 12 nucleotides align to TRBD1. TRBV23-1 is an ORF; its function is uncertain. V shed 7 bases and J 0 bases; nucleotides not matched to a gene: 6. There are 16 residues in the CDR3. The chain's CDR3 is CASNRDRGQMNTEAFF. CDR3 nucleotides: TGCGCCAGCAACCGGGACAGGGGGCAGATGAACACTGAAGCTTTCTTT.

The CDR3 here is CASRRGSSNEQFF. CDR3 nucleotides: TGCGCCAGCCGGAGAGGGAGTAGCAATGAGCAGTTCTTC. The chain employs TRBV5-1 and TRBJ2-1, with D possibly being TRBD2 (5 bases). Germline CDR1 is SGHRS and CDR2 is YFSETQ. The CDR3 length is 13 residues. The V gene lost 7 bases and the J gene lost 6 bases, with 14 bases spanning the gap.

This chain connects TRBV5-1 to TRBJ2-1; 16 nucleotides agree with TRBD2. The V and J ends lost 4 bases and 7 bases, in that order; junction bases with no gene match: 5. CDR3 length: 16 amino acids. Germline CDR1 is SGHRS and CDR2 is YFSETQ. The CDR3 region has the DNA TGCGCCAGCAGCGAGGGACTAGCGGGGGGGCCGAATGAGCAGTTCTTC. Its protein is CASSEGLAGGPNEQFF.

A single count supports this clone. V and J are TRBV6-1 and TRBJ2-1, with a weak D call TRBD2 (5 bases). CDR1 and CDR2 from the germline V gene are MNHNS and SASEGT. Trimming took off 2 bases at V and 0 bases at J, with 14 bases between the two ends. The CDR3 consists of 17 residues. The CDR3, as DNA: TGTGCCAGCAGTGAATTCGGGGAATCAAGCTCCTACAATGAGCAGTTCTTC. It translates to CASSEFGESSSYNEQFF.

The V gene is TRBV5-1, the J gene TRBJ1-2; D is unresolved. Germline V lookup: CDR1 SGHRS, CDR2 YFSETQ. The CDR3 is 14 residues long. V dropped 1 base and J dropped 1 base, with 8 bases sitting between them. The CDR3 DNA is TGCGCCAGCAGCTTGAGTAACATTAACTATGGCTACACCTTC. It specifies CASSLSNINYGYTF.

The chain uses TRBV9 and TRBJ1-5; D is undetermined. CDR1 is SGDLS, CDR2 YYNGEE, per germline. V was trimmed by 0 bases and J by 2 bases, leaving 9 bases between them. The CDR3 is 15 amino acids. The CDR3 DNA follows: TGTGCCAGCAGCGTAGATGGGTTAGGCAATCAGCCCCAGCATTTT. Amino acid sequence: CASSVDGLGNQPQHF.

In this sample, this clone turned up a few times. CDR3 nucleotide sequence: TGTGCCAGCAGCTTAGAGGTCAGAAGCTCTGGAAACACCATATATTTT. It specifies CASSLEVRSSGNTIYF. The V and J genes are TRBV7-9 and TRBJ1-3; no clear D. V lost 1 base and J lost 0, with 10 bases in between. The germline V gene encodes CDR1 SEHNR and CDR2 FQNEAQ (reference sequence). The CDR3 contains 16 residues.

The V gene is TRBV4-2, the J gene TRBJ1-4, with no clear D. Trimming cost V 1 base and J 3 bases, with 12 bases left between them. There are 16 residues in the CDR3. CDR1 and CDR2 from the germline V gene are LGHNA and YNFKEQ. CDR3 in amino acids: CASSQATGPSNEKLFF. For the CDR3, the DNA is TGTGCCAGCAGCCAAGCCACCGGCCCCTCTAATGAAAAACTGTTTTTT.

The chain uses TRBV19 and TRBJ1-1; perhaps TRBD1 as D (5 bases). This CDR3 has 17 residues. In germline, CDR1 is LNHDA, CDR2 SQIVND (reference sequence). Between the trimmed V and J ends, which lost 6 bases and 0 bases, there was a span of 20 bases. CDR3 residues: CASSPQIVAGLNTEAFF. CDR3 nucleotide sequence: TGTGCCAGTAGCCCCCAAATCGTTGCAGGGCTGAACACTGAAGCTTTCTTT.

CDR3 sequence reads: CASSVGGPRREAQYF. Here the CDR3 DNA reads TGTGCCAGCAGCGTAGGGGGTCCACGAAGGGAGGCCCAGTACTTC. The chain carries TRBV9 and TRBJ2-5, with D maybe TRBD2 (6 bases). The CDR3 is made up of 15 amino acids. V lost 0 bases, J lost 9 bases, and 18 bases lay in between. Per the germline V gene, CDR1 is SGDLS and CDR2 is YYNGEE.

The V and J genes are TRBV23-1 and TRBJ2-7; the match to TRBD1 covers 11 bases. TRBV23-1 is treated as an ORF (open reading frame) with a function not yet certain. This CDR3 is 16 amino acids long. The ends lost 3 bases at V and 2 bases at J; junction bases unmatched: 6. The DNA for the CDR3 is TGCGCCAGCAGTCACCCTGGACAGGGGGCGGCCTACGAGCAGTACTTC. Its translation: CASSHPGQGAAYEQYF.

The chain links TRBV7-2 to TRBJ1-2; D unresolved. Germline V CDR1 and CDR2: SGHTA, FQGNSA. CDR3 size: 18 residues. V was pared by 0 bases and J by 0 bases, with 17 bases between. CDR3 residues: CASSLARRGRFANYGYTF. CDR3 nucleotides: TGTGCCAGCAGCTTAGCCCGGCGAGGACGTTTCGCTAACTATGGCTACACCTTC.

A few counts support this clone. The chain is built from TRBV11-2 and TRBJ2-1, with 11 bases matching TRBD2. The germline V gene encodes CDR1 SGHAT and CDR2 FQNNGV. The CDR3 loop spans 16 amino acids. V lost 3 bases to trimming and J lost 2 bases; unmatched junction nucleotides: 3. The DNA of the CDR3 is TGTGCCAGCAGCTTGCTAGCGGGGGGAACCTACAATGAGCAGTTCTTC. Amino acids: CASSLLAGGTYNEQFF.

The chain couples TRBV4-1 to TRBJ1-5; D remains ambiguous. This CDR3 is 14 amino acids long. Per germline, CDR1 MGHRA and CDR2 YSYEKL. Trimming stripped 2 bases from V and 5 bases from J, with 10 bases between. This chain's CDR3 is CASSQSLQDQPQHF. The CDR3 region has the DNA TGCGCCAGCAGCCAATCCCTCCAGGATCAGCCCCAGCATTTT.